The rows below give T cell receptor beta chains drawn from one sample of a study of T cell responses to AZD1222 COVID-19 vaccine. Only in-frame clones appear in the TCRdb table, and some are missing; sequencing was by immunoSEQ multiplex PCR. Of some 140,000 clones listed, around 90% are singletons. Sequencing used peripheral blood, obtained on day 0 of AZD1222 vaccination. Receptor source: an adult in good health. The CDR3 runs from the conserved cysteine through the conserved F or W. The D gene is left open where the match is weak. Clone size appears in some rows only: once, few, many, or a class for an expanded clone.

d_call	clone_size	v_call	j_call	cdr3_aa	cdr3_nt
TRBD1	NA	TRBV4-1	TRBJ1-2	CASSQGTGGRGGYTF	TGCGCCAGCAGCCAGGGGACAGGGGGCCGCGGGGGCTACACCTTC
NA	NA	TRBV11-2	TRBJ1-4	CASSLDVGFNEKLFF	TGTGCCAGCAGCTTAGATGTAGGTTTTAATGAAAAACTGTTTTTT
NA	NA	TRBV29-1	TRBJ1-1	CSVLRESNTEAFF	TGCAGCGTTTTAAGAGAAAGTAACACTGAAGCTTTCTTT
TRBD1	NA	TRBV6-5	TRBJ2-1	CASSSIPGQGVNEQFF	TGTGCCAGCAGTTCCATTCCGGGACAGGGGGTAAATGAGCAGTTCTTC
TRBD1	once	TRBV5-1	TRBJ1-2	CASSPQQGAYGYTF	TGCGCCAGCAGCCCTCAACAGGGGGCCTATGGCTACACCTTC
NA	few	TRBV6-6	TRBJ1-5	CASSYSYQPQHF	TGTGCCAGCAGTTACTCTTATCAGCCCCAGCATTTT
NA	NA	TRBV9	TRBJ1-1	CASSVDGADTEAFF	TGTGCCAGCAGCGTAGACGGGGCGGATACTGAAGCTTTCTTT
TRBD2	few	TRBV5-4	TRBJ2-4	CASSLRLAGAKNIQYF	TGTGCCAGCAGCTTGAGGCTAGCGGGGGCCAAAAACATTCAGTACTTC
NA	NA	TRBV18	TRBJ1-1	CASSPGDLLNTEAFF	TGTGCCAGCTCACCGGGGGACCTCCTGAACACTGAAGCTTTCTTT
NA	NA	TRBV29-1	TRBJ1-2	CSTTTGPAGYTF	TGCAGCACAACAACAGGGCCTGCGGGCTACACCTTC
NA	NA	TRBV6-2/TRBV6-3	TRBJ1-3	CASSYRGDLDTIYF	TGTGCCAGCAGTTACCGGGGGGACTTGGACACCATATATTTT
NA	few	TRBV19	TRBJ2-1	CASSIAVTQYNEQFF	TGTGCCAGTAGTATAGCTGTGACACAGTACAATGAGCAGTTCTTC
NA	NA	TRBV21-1	TRBJ1-6	CASSTATETNSPLHF	TGTGCCAGCAGCACAGCGACAGAGACCAATTCACCCCTCCACTTT
NA	NA	TRBV18	TRBJ1-5	CASSNARQLNQPQHF	TGTGCCAGCTCAAACGCTCGACAGCTCAATCAGCCCCAGCATTTT
TRBD1	NA	TRBV29-1	TRBJ2-2	CSVGGTVNTGELFF	TGCAGCGTTGGGGGGACAGTTAACACCGGGGAGCTGTTTTTT
TRBD2	NA	TRBV7-6	TRBJ2-1	CASSLRLAGNNEQFF	TGTGCCAGCAGCTTACGACTAGCGGGAAACAATGAGCAGTTCTTC
TRBD1	NA	TRBV10-3	TRBJ2-3	CAVRTSGGNTDTQYF	TGTGCCGTGAGAACCTCAGGGGGTAACACAGATACGCAGTATTTT
TRBD1	NA	TRBV6-5	TRBJ1-6	CASSWGQNNSPLHF	TGTGCCAGCAGTTGGGGACAGAATAATTCACCCCTCCACTTT
TRBD1	NA	TRBV19	TRBJ1-2	CASSRDRELYGYTF	TGTGCCAGTAGTAGGGACAGGGAGCTCTATGGCTACACCTTC
NA	NA	TRBV11-2	TRBJ2-3	CASSLFSGTTDTQYF	TGTGCCAGCAGCTTATTCTCCGGTACCACAGATACGCAGTATTTT
NA	NA	TRBV7-6	TRBJ1-1	CASRPASMNTEAFF	TGTGCCAGCAGACCCGCGAGTATGAACACTGAAGCTTTCTTT
TRBD1	NA	TRBV6-5	TRBJ1-2	CASSSGQGRSGYTF	TGTGCCAGCAGTTCGGGACAGGGAAGGAGTGGCTACACCTTC
NA	NA	TRBV6-1	TRBJ1-6	CASSEMGAENSPLHF	TGTGCCAGCAGTGAAATGGGGGCAGAGAATTCACCCCTCCACTTT
TRBD2	NA	TRBV9	TRBJ2-1	CASSVELAGGDEQFF	TGTGCCAGCAGCGTAGAACTAGCGGGAGGGGATGAGCAGTTCTTC
NA	NA	TRBV2	TRBJ1-1	CASSVKVLSSEAFF	TGTGCCAGCAGTGTAAAGGTTCTGTCATCTGAAGCTTTCTTT
NA	NA	TRBV7-9	TRBJ1-1	CASSLGAGRNTEAFF	TGTGCCAGCAGCTTAGGGGCAGGGAGGAACACTGAAGCTTTCTTT
TRBD1	NA	TRBV6-5	TRBJ1-5	CASSSKTGGNQPQHF	TGTGCCAGCAGTTCCAAAACAGGGGGTAATCAGCCCCAGCATTTT